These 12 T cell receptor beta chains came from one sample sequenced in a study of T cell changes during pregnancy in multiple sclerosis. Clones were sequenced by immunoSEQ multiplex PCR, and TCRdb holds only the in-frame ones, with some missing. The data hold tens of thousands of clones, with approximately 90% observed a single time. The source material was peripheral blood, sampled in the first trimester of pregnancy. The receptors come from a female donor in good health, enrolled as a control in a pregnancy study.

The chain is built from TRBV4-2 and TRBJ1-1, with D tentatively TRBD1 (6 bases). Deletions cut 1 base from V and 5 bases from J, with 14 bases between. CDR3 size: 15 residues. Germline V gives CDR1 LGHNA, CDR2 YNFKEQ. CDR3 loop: CASSQAGGGGTEAFF. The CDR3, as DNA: TGTGCCAGCAGCCAAGCCGGGGGGGGCGGAACTGAAGCTTTCTTT.

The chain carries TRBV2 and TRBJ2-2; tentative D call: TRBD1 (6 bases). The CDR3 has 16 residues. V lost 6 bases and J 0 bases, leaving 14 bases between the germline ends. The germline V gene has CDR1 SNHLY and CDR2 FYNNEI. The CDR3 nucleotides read TGTGCCAGCAGAGCGGACAGACCATCGAACACCGGGGAGCTGTTTTTT. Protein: CASRADRPSNTGELFF.

CDR3 nucleotides: TGTGCCAGCAGCTTAGGGGTAGCGGCGGGGCAGCAGTTCTTC. The encoded protein is CASSLGVAAGQQFF. The genes are TRBV5-4 and TRBJ2-1, with a possible D match to TRBD2 (6 bases). CDR1 is SGHNT, CDR2 YYREEE, per germline (reference sequence). Trimming pared 2 bases from V and 11 bases from J, leaving 17 bases between. This CDR3 spans 14 amino acids.

The CDR3 region is CASSPWDRHYGYTF. Written as DNA, the CDR3 is TGTGCCAGCAGCCCATGGGACAGACACTATGGCTACACCTTC. The chain couples TRBV7-9 to TRBJ1-2; 7 bases match TRBD1. This CDR3 region has 14 residues. Looked up from germline, CDR1 is SEHNR and CDR2 is FQNEAQ (reference sequence). V lost 5 bases, J lost 3 bases, and 6 bases stayed unmatched.

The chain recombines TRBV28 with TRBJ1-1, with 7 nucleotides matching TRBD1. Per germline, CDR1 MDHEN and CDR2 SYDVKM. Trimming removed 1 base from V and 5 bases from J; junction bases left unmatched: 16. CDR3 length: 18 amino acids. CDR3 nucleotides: TGTGCCAGCAGTTTATCCACCAACTACAGGGGCTTTTGGACTGAAGCTTTCTTT. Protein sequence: CASSLSTNYRGFWTEAFF.

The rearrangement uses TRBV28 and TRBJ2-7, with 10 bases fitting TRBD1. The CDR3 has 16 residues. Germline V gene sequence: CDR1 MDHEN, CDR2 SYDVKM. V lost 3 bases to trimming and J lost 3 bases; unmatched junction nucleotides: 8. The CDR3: CASSFQLGQGNYEQYF. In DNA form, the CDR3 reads TGTGCCAGCAGTTTCCAATTGGGACAGGGGAACTACGAGCAGTACTTC.

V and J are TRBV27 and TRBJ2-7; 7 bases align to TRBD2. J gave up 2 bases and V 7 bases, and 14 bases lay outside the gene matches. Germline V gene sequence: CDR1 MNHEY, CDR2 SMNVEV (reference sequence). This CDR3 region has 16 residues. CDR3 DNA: TGTGCCAGCACACCTCTTGGGGCGGGAGTTACCTACGAGCAGTACTTC. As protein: CASTPLGAGVTYEQYF.

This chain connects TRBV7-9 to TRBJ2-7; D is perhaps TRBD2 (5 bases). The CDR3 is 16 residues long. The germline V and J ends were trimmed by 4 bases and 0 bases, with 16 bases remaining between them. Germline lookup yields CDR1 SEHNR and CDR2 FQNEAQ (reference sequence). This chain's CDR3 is CASSSPRGISSYEQYF. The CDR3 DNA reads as TGTGCCAGCAGCTCCCCCCGGGGTATATCCTCCTACGAGCAGTACTTC.

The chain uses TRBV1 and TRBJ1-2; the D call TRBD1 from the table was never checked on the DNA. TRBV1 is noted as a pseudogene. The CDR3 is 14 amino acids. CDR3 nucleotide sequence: TGCACCAGCAGGAGGGGACATAAGTGGTATGGCTACACCTTC. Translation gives CTSRRGHKWYGYTF.

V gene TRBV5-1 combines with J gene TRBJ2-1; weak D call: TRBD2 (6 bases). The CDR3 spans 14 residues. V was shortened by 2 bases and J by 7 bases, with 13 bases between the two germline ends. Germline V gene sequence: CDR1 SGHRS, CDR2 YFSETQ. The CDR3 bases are TGCGCCAGCAGCTTTGGCGGGATCAGTAATGAGCAGTTCTTC. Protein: CASSFGGISNEQFF. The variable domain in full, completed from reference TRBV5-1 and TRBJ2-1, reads KAGVTQTPRYLIKTRGQQVTLSCSPISGHRSVSWYQQTPGQGLQFLFEYFSETQRNKGNFPGRFSGRQFSNSRSEMNVSTLELGDSALYLCASSFGGISNEQFFGPGTRLTVL.

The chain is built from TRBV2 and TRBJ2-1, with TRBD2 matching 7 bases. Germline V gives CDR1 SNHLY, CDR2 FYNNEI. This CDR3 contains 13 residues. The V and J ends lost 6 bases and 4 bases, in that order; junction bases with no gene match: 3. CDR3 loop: CASRPLAYNEQFF. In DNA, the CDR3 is TGTGCCAGCAGACCACTAGCGTACAATGAGCAGTTCTTC.

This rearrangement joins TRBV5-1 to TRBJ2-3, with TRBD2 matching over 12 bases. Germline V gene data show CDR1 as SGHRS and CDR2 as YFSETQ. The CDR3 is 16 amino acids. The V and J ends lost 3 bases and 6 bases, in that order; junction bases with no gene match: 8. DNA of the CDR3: TGCGCCAGCAGCTCCTCGACTAGCGGGGGATGGGATACGCAGTATTTT. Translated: CASSSSTSGGWDTQYF.